This passage covers 22 T cell receptor beta chains from one sample sequenced in a study of T cell changes during pregnancy in multiple sclerosis. The protocol was immunoSEQ multiplex PCR, while the TCRdb copy is restricted to in-frame clones and leaves out a portion. The repertoire holds about 40,000 clones, with roughly 90% as singletons. Sequenced here: CD4+ T cells from peripheral blood mononuclear cells, sampled before pregnancy. The receptor source for this set is a female donor with multiple sclerosis, enrolled in a pregnancy study.

The rearrangement uses TRBV28 and TRBJ2-7, with 7 nucleotides matching TRBD1. Germline values: CDR1 MDHEN, CDR2 SYDVKM. Trimming took 6 bases from V and 1 from J; bases not matched to a gene: 6. The CDR3 sequence is 14 residues long. CDR3 region: CASRGSDRSYEQYF. The DNA of the CDR3 is TGTGCCAGCAGAGGGTCGGACAGGTCCTACGAGCAGTACTTC.

This clone was counted a single time. V gene TRBV18 combines with J gene TRBJ2-7, with a weak D call TRBD1 (6 bases). V lost 0 bases and J 2 bases, leaving 17 bases between the germline ends. The CDR3 covers 17 residues. The germline V gene has CDR1 KGHSH and CDR2 LQKENI. Here the CDR3 reads CASSPPGWGQDTYEQYF. The CDR3 DNA is TGTGCCAGCTCACCACCTGGATGGGGGCAAGATACCTACGAGCAGTACTTC.

The chain recombines TRBV19 with TRBJ1-2, with 7 bases matching TRBD1. Germline CDR1 LNHDA, CDR2 SQIVND (reference sequence). With 7 bases clipped from V and 7 bases from J, the junction kept 15 bases outside the gene matches. CDR3 length: 15 amino acids. The CDR3 sequence is CASINPREGGLGYTF. The CDR3 nucleotides read TGTGCCAGTATAAATCCGCGAGAAGGGGGCCTTGGCTACACCTTC.

The chain employs TRBV6-5 and TRBJ2-7, with D possibly being TRBD2 (5 bases). V was shortened by 6 bases and J by 3 bases, with 12 bases between the two germline ends. The CDR3 consists of 13 residues. Germline assignment: CDR1 MNHEY and CDR2 SVGAGI. The chain's CDR3 is CASSRADDYEQYF. The DNA for the CDR3 is TGTGCCAGCAGCCGAGCGGATGACTACGAGCAGTACTTC.

The chain employs TRBV9 and TRBJ2-5, with TRBD2 matching 11 bases. This CDR3 has 17 amino acids. Unmatched junction bases numbered 4, after V lost 0 bases and J lost 0 bases. The germline gives CDR1 SGDLS, CDR2 YYNGEE. The CDR3 loop reads CASSVGTSGSYQETQYF. The CDR3 nucleotides read TGTGCCAGCAGCGTAGGGACTAGCGGGTCGTACCAAGAGACCCAGTACTTC.

The chain recombines TRBV5-1 with TRBJ1-2; D possibly corresponds to TRBD1 (5 bases). The CDR3 runs 14 residues. Trimming pared 1 base from V and 10 bases from J, leaving 17 bases between. Germline values: CDR1 SGHRS, CDR2 YFSETQ. The CDR3: CASSLTVGQRDYTF. As DNA, the CDR3 is TGCGCCAGCAGCTTGACCGTGGGGCAGAGAGACTACACCTTC.

The chain is built from TRBV5-1 and TRBJ2-1; TRBD2 matches at 11 bases. V shed 4 bases and J 6 bases; nucleotides not matched to a gene: 9. Looked up from germline, CDR1 is SGHRS and CDR2 is YFSETQ. CDR3 size: 16 residues. The chain's CDR3 is CASSVLSGGAVNEQFF. In DNA, the CDR3 is TGCGCCAGCAGCGTACTTAGCGGGGGGGCCGTCAATGAGCAGTTCTTC.

This chain uses TRBV18 with TRBJ2-5; TRBD1 aligns across 10 bases. CDR1 and CDR2 from the germline V gene are KGHSH and LQKENI. Trimming cost V 2 bases and J 4 bases; bases outside gene matches: 1. This CDR3 region has 14 residues. CDR3 bases: TGTGCCAGCTCACCAGGGACAGGGGCAGAGACCCAGTACTTC. It codes for CASSPGTGAETQYF.

The chain recombines TRBV30 with TRBJ1-2, with D possibly TRBD1 on 5 matching bases. There are 16 residues in the CDR3. CDR1 is GTSNPN, CDR2 SVGIG, per germline (reference sequence). V was cut by 2 bases and J by 8 bases, with 24 bases left in between. CDR3 in DNA: TGTGCCTGGAGTTCGACCGCCGGGACTCTTGCTTGGGGCTACACCTTC. It yields the protein CAWSSTAGTLAWGYTF. The complete variable domain, with remaining parts taken from reference TRBV30 and TRBJ1-2, reads SQTIHQWPATLVQPVGSPLSLECTVEGTSNPNLYWYRQAAGRGLQLLFYSVGIGQISSEVPQNLSASRPQDRQFILSSKKLLLSDSGFYLCAWSSTAGTLAWGYTFGSGTRLTVV.

This chain joins TRBV19 and TRBJ2-5; D remains unclear. Germline values: CDR1 LNHDA, CDR2 SQIVND (reference sequence). The CDR3 is made up of 14 amino acids. V dropped 5 bases and J dropped 1 base, with 11 bases sitting between them. The chain's CDR3 is CASSHQVSQETQYF. DNA for the CDR3: TGTGCCAGTAGTCACCAAGTCAGCCAAGAGACCCAGTACTTC. Using reference TRBV19 and TRBJ2-5 for the parts outside the CDR3, the full variable domain is DGGITQSPKYLFRKEGQNVTLSCEQNLNHDAMYWYRQDPGQGLRLIYYSQIVNDFQKGDIAEGYSVSREKKESFPLTVTSAQKNPTAFYLCASSHQVSQETQYFGPGTRLLVL.

This clone appeared a few times. This chain joins TRBV19 and TRBJ1-1, with 7 bases lining up with TRBD1. The V and J ends lost 6 bases and 6 bases, in that order; junction bases with no gene match: 13. Looked up from germline, CDR1 is LNHDA and CDR2 is SQIVND (reference sequence). This CDR3 has 15 amino acids. The CDR3 DNA reads as TGTGCCAGTAGCAAACAGGGGACCCGAGGGTCTGAAGCTTTCTTT. Its translation is CASSKQGTRGSEAFF.

The J gene is TRBJ1-3, the V gene TRBV6-6; no definite D call. Looked up from germline, CDR1 is MNHNY and CDR2 is SVGAGI (reference sequence). The CDR3 contains 13 residues. Trimming took 6 bases from V and 0 from J, leaving 6 bases between them. CDR3 nucleotides: TGTGCCAGCAGATCTAACTCTGGAAACACCATATATTTT. Translated, it gives CASRSNSGNTIYF.

This chain uses TRBV7-8 with TRBJ2-5, with TRBD2 identical over 15 bases. CDR3 size: 17 residues. The trim removed 5 bases at V and 4 bases at J, leaving 8 bases unmatched. Looked up from germline, CDR1 is SGHVS and CDR2 is FQNEAQ. This CDR3 reads CASSPRTSGGARETQYF. The CDR3 region has the DNA TGTGCCAGCAGCCCACGGACTAGCGGGGGGGCAAGAGAGACCCAGTACTTC.

The chain links TRBV11-2 to TRBJ2-5; D is ambiguous. Trimming stripped 4 bases from V and 2 bases from J, with 8 bases between. Germline values: CDR1 SGHAT, CDR2 FQNNGV. The CDR3 consists of 13 residues. CDR3 DNA sequence: TGTGCCAGCAGCTCTATGCGGCAAGAGACCCAGTACTTC. Translating gives CASSSMRQETQYF.

This chain joins TRBV2 and TRBJ2-1, with a possible D match to TRBD2 (5 bases). Trimming removed 6 bases at V and 0 bases at J, with 15 bases between. CDR3 size: 16 residues. Germline assignment: CDR1 SNHLY and CDR2 FYNNEI. This chain's CDR3 is CASRRVWTSSYNEQFF. CDR3 DNA: TGTGCCAGCAGGAGGGTCTGGACGAGCTCCTACAATGAGCAGTTCTTC.

This sequence joins TRBV6-5 and TRBJ1-5, with D tentatively TRBD1 (6 bases). Trimming left V 10 bases short and J 6 bases short, with 16 bases between. Germline V gives CDR1 MNHEY, CDR2 SVGAGI. There are 13 residues in the CDR3. The CDR3 spells CATKYRVGQPQHF. CDR3 sequence (DNA): TGTGCCACCAAATACAGGGTCGGTCAGCCCCAGCATTTT.

This clone was seen a single time. The V gene is TRBV4-3, the J gene TRBJ2-3; the D is unclear. This CDR3 has 16 residues. Germline V gives CDR1 LGHNA, CDR2 YSLEER. V was cut by 2 bases and J by 1 base, with 13 bases left in between. CDR3 coding DNA: TGCGCCAGCAGCCAATCCCCTGCGGAGCGCACAGATACGCAGTATTTT. Translated: CASSQSPAERTDTQYF.

V gene TRBV6-6 combines with J gene TRBJ2-3; D is unresolved. The germline V gene has CDR1 MNHNY and CDR2 SVGAGI (reference sequence). Trimming left V 6 bases short and J 0 bases short, with 7 bases between. The CDR3 loop spans 13 amino acids. The CDR3 spells CASSITSTDTQYF. The CDR3 nucleotides are TGTGCCAGCAGCATTACTAGCACAGATACGCAGTATTTT.

The genes are TRBV7-2 and TRBJ2-3, with D possibly matching TRBD2 (6 bases). Germline V gene data show CDR1 as SGHTA and CDR2 as FQGNSA. The length of the CDR3 is 14 residues. V was trimmed by 3 bases and J by 6 bases, leaving 13 bases between them. The CDR3 sequence: CASSLFGGSDTQYF. CDR3 nucleotides: TGTGCCAGCAGCTTGTTCGGGGGTTCGGATACGCAGTATTTT.

J is TRBJ1-5 and V is TRBV21-1. TRBV21-1 is a pseudogene segment. CDR3 length: 15 residues. The CDR3 DNA follows: TGTGCCAGCAGCAAAGAGGCTAGTGGGAATCAGCCCCAGCATTTT. It encodes CASSKEASGNQPQHF.

The chain uses TRBV5-1 and TRBJ1-4, with 8 bases lining up with TRBD1. Germline CDR1 reads SGHRS; CDR2 reads YFSETQ. V was pared by 6 bases and J by 7 bases, with 14 bases of the junction left unmatched. The CDR3 is 16 amino acids. CDR3 in DNA: TGCGCCAGCACCCAAGGTCCGCAGGGGGCGGGTGAAAAACTGTTTTTT. Encoded protein: CASTQGPQGAGEKLFF.

The table lists this clone with a few counts. The chain recombines TRBV6-4 with TRBJ2-4; TRBD1 might be the D (6 bases). V shed 3 bases and J shed 6 bases, with 9 bases lying between them. This CDR3 comprises 13 residues. Germline V lookup: CDR1 MRHNA, CDR2 SNTAGT. In nucleotides, the CDR3 is TGTGCCAGCAGTGAAGAGACAGGAAACATTCAGTACTTC. This gives the protein CASSEETGNIQYF.